These 6 T cell receptor beta chains originate from one sample sequenced in a study of blood T cell repertoires in COVID-19. Generated by immunoSEQ multiplex PCR, the TCRdb table keeps only in-frame clones and is missing some. This sample has roughly 40,000 clones; 79% occur once, and the top ten carry approximately 30%. Sequenced input: peripheral blood. The receptors here all came from an elderly woman with acute or convalescent COVID-19.

The chain carries TRBV29-1 and TRBJ1-1; D gene uncertain. Germline V gives CDR1 SQVTM, CDR2 ANQGSEA. Trimming shortened V by 8 bases and J by 1 base, and 8 bases separated the two germline ends. This CDR3 contains 11 residues. CDR3 amino acids: CSIRGNTEAFF. The CDR3 DNA reads as TGCAGCATTCGAGGGAACACTGAAGCTTTCTTT.

The V call is TRBV16, the J call TRBJ1-6; TRBD1 aligns across 12 bases. Per the germline V gene, CDR1 is KGHSY and CDR2 is FQNENV. The CDR3 runs 16 residues. Trimming removed 2 bases from V and 10 bases from J; junction bases left unmatched: 6. The CDR3 bases are TGTGCCAGCAGCCAAAGGCGAGGGACAGGGGGCTCACCCCTCCACTTT. Translating it yields CASSQRRGTGGSPLHF.

This chain links TRBV6-6 with TRBJ1-5, with TRBD1 as a possible D gene (6 bases). CDR1 and CDR2 (germline): MNHNY, SVGAGI (reference sequence). Trimming cost V 4 bases and J 3 bases, with 10 bases left between them. This CDR3 comprises 14 residues. The CDR3 DNA follows: TGTGCCAGCAGTTCCGGACAGCACAATCAGCCCCAGCATTTT. It codes for CASSSGQHNQPQHF.

The chain recombines TRBV27 with TRBJ2-1; 7 positions match TRBD1. CDR1 MNHEY and CDR2 SMNVEV come from the germline V gene (reference sequence). The CDR3 runs to 14 residues. The V segment lost 6 bases and the J segment 3 bases; nucleotides outside the gene matches: 5. CDR3 residues: CASREDRNYNEQFF. CDR3 coding DNA: TGTGCCAGCAGGGAGGACAGGAACTACAATGAGCAGTTCTTC.

The genes are TRBV7-2 and TRBJ2-5; 9 bases match TRBD1. V was pared by 4 bases and J by 1 base, with 1 base of the junction left unmatched. Germline CDR1 reads SGHTA; CDR2 reads FQGNSA. This CDR3 has 14 residues. The CDR3 DNA sequence: TGTGCCAGCAGCTGGGGACAGGGCCAAGAGACCCAGTACTTC. This gives the protein CASSWGQGQETQYF.

Here the CDR3 reads CASSIGMAGEQFF. CDR3 bases: TGTGCCAGTAGTATAGGTATGGCGGGTGAGCAGTTCTTC. The chain employs TRBV19 and TRBJ2-1; weak D call: TRBD2 (5 bases). The CDR3 is 13 amino acids. V lost 1 base and J 9 bases, leaving 10 bases between the germline ends. Per germline, CDR1 LNHDA and CDR2 SQIVND (reference sequence).